Listed below are T cell receptor beta chains from one sample, sequenced in a study of Ad26.COV2.S vaccination and SARS-CoV-2 variants. Some clones are missing from TCRdb's copy, which holds only in-frame ones; the method was immunoSEQ multiplex PCR. The sample yields roughly 400,000 clones, roughly 90% seen once. Material: peripheral blood, obtained in a trial of Ad26.COV2.S vaccine versus placebo. The receptors derive from a person aged 18 to 65 who received the Ad26.COV2.S COVID-19 vaccine or a placebo. The CDR3 runs from the conserved cysteine through the conserved F or W.

v_gene: TRBV9; j_gene: TRBJ1-2; CDR3aa: CASSVDSSSYGYTF
v_gene: TRBV5-5; j_gene: TRBJ2-1; CDR3aa: CASSLLRPPNEQFF
v_gene: TRBV28; j_gene: TRBJ2-7; CDR3aa: CASRPWTSGVGYEQYF
v_gene: TRBV6-6; j_gene: TRBJ2-2; CDR3aa: CASSMTGSTGELFF
v_gene: TRBV27; j_gene: TRBJ1-5; CDR3aa: CASSPRDRNQPQHF
v_gene: TRBV19; j_gene: TRBJ2-5; CDR3aa: CASSIQRSGGQETQYF
v_gene: TRBV6-5; j_gene: TRBJ2-4; CDR3aa: CASSPDRATKNIQYF
v_gene: TRBV7-6; j_gene: TRBJ2-2; CDR3aa: CASLRGPNTGELFF
v_gene: TRBV28; j_gene: TRBJ1-2; CDR3aa: CASSFGTGPYGYTF
v_gene: TRBV9; j_gene: TRBJ2-4; CDR3aa: CASSVDGNNIQYF
v_gene: TRBV6-5; j_gene: TRBJ1-2; CDR3aa: CASRQTANYGYTF
v_gene: TRBV5-6; j_gene: TRBJ2-1; CDR3aa: CASSYLTGSSYNEQFF
v_gene: TRBV28; j_gene: TRBJ2-3; CDR3aa: CASSFMTATDTQYF
v_gene: TRBV28; j_gene: TRBJ2-7; CDR3aa: CASKSAGGLFEQYF
v_gene: TRBV21-1; j_gene: TRBJ2-4; CDR3aa: CASSNPEREGVKNIQYF
v_gene: TRBV28; j_gene: TRBJ2-7; CDR3aa: CASSLPRLRRASYEQYF
v_gene: TRBV18; j_gene: TRBJ1-2; CDR3aa: CASSPPQVPSNYGYTF
v_gene: TRBV30; j_gene: TRBJ1-2; CDR3aa: CAWSRFVEGAGGYTF
v_gene: TRBV6-5; j_gene: TRBJ1-1; CDR3aa: CASSYDLGLVEAFF
v_gene: TRBV7-3; j_gene: TRBJ2-5; CDR3aa: CASSLTGGTQYF
v_gene: TRBV4-3; j_gene: TRBJ1-4; CDR3aa: CASSQEWQNEKLFF
v_gene: TRBV27; j_gene: TRBJ1-2; CDR3aa: CASSGAPQGNGYTF
v_gene: TRBV6-2/TRBV6-3; j_gene: TRBJ1-1; CDR3aa: CASSYGDPRRGAEAFF
v_gene: TRBV6-5; j_gene: TRBJ2-5; CDR3aa: CASSYTQNRQETQYF
v_gene: TRBV28; j_gene: TRBJ2-7; CDR3aa: CASSFWGDEQYF
v_gene: TRBV7-6; j_gene: TRBJ1-3; CDR3aa: CASSLQGSGNTIYF